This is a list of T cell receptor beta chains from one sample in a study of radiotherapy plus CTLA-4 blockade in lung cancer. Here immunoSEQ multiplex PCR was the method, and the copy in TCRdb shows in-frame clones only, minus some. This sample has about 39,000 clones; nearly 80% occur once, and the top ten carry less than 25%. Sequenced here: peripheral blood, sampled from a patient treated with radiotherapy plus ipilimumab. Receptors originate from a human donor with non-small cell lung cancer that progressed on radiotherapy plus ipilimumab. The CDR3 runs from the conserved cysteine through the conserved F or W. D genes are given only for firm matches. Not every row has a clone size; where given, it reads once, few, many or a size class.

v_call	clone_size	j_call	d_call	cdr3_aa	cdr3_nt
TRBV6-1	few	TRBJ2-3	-	CASSENEDTQYF	TGTGCCAGCAGTGAAAATGAGGATACGCAGTATTTT
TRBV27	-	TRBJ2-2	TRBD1	CASREVTGTYGELFF	TGTGCCAGCAGGGAGGTGACAGGGACGTACGGGGAGCTGTTTTTT
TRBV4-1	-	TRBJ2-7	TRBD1	CASSQIGTGSNEQYF	TGCGCCAGCAGCCAGATCGGGACAGGGAGCAACGAGCAGTACTTC
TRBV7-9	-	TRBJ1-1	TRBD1	CASSPNPGGQGANEAFF	TGTGCCAGCAGCCCCAATCCGGGGGGACAGGGGGCCAATGAAGCTTTCTTT
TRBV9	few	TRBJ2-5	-	CASSVSSGWGTQYF	TGTGCCAGCAGCGTTTCGAGCGGGTGGGGAACCCAGTACTTC
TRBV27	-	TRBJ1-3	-	CASSQFTPRPGNTIYF	TGTGCCAGCAGCCAGTTTACCCCGCGGCCGGGAAACACCATATATTTT
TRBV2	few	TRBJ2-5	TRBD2	CASSSGGGAMETQYF	TGTGCCAGCAGTTCTGGCGGGGGGGCTATGGAGACCCAGTACTTC
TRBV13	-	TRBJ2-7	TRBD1	CASSSGTDYEQYF	TGTGCCAGCAGCTCCGGGACAGATTACGAGCAGTACTTC
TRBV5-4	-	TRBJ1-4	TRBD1	CASSQDRGDGKLFF	TGTGCCAGCAGCCAGGACAGGGGAGATGGAAAACTGTTTTTT
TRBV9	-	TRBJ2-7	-	CASSEHAGYEQYF	TGTGCCAGCAGCGAGCATGCGGGCTACGAGCAGTACTTC
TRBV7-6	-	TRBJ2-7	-	CASSAGGVGRGYEQYF	TGTGCCAGCAGCGCCGGGGGAGTGGGACGGGGCTACGAGCAGTACTTC
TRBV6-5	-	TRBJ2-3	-	CASRVRGDKQYF	TGTGCCAGCAGGGTCAGAGGGGACAAGCAGTATTTT
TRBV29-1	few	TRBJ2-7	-	CSVEIEGRGGDEQYF	TGCAGCGTTGAAATTGAGGGCAGGGGAGGGGACGAGCAGTACTTC
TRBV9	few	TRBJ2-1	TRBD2	CASSVAGGPREQFF	TGTGCCAGCAGCGTAGCGGGGGGGCCGAGGGAGCAGTTCTTC
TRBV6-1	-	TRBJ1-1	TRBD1	CASSNSGGMNTEAFF	TGTGCCAGCAGTAATTCAGGGGGCATGAACACTGAAGCTTTCTTT
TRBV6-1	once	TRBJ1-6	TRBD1	CASRGTGGSPLHF	TGTGCCAGCAGGGGGACAGGGGGTTCACCCCTCCACTTT
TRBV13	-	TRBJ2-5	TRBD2	CASSQRRGGSLETQYF	TGTGCCAGCAGCCAGCGGCGGGGGGGGAGTTTGGAGACCCAGTACTTC
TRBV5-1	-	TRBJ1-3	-	CASSLQTVSSGNTIYF	TGCGCCAGCAGCTTACAGACGGTTAGCTCTGGAAACACCATATATTTT
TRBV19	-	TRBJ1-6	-	CAGGDSYNSPLHF	TGTGCCGGGGGCGACTCCTATAATTCACCCCTCCACTTT